Following are 18 T cell receptor beta chains from one sample sequenced in a study of T cell responses to AZD1222 COVID-19 vaccine. Data came from immunoSEQ multiplex PCR; TCRdb stores just in-frame clones and leaves some out. The table records 100,000 or so clones, approximately 87% of them present only once. Material: peripheral blood, obtained on day 0 of AZD1222 vaccination. Receptors were obtained from an adult in good health.

The CDR3 DNA reads TGTGCCAGCAGCGCCGACTATAGAGCCCTCCACTTT. Its translation: CASSADYRALHF. V and J are TRBV5-4 and TRBJ1-6; D is uncertain. The V gene lost 4 bases and the J gene lost 14 bases, with 13 bases spanning the gap. The CDR3 spans 12 residues. Germline-derived CDR1 and CDR2 are SGHNT and YYREEE (reference sequence).

This chain links TRBV7-9 with TRBJ1-5, with TRBD1 matching 8 bases. Germline V gene lookup returns CDR1 SEHNR and CDR2 FQNEAQ (reference sequence). Trimming took 5 bases from V and 5 from J; bases not matched to a gene: 5. CDR3 size: 14 residues. The CDR3 nucleotides read TGTGCCAGCAGCGGACAGGGTGGCGATCAGCCCCAGCATTTT. It is translated as CASSGQGGDQPQHF.

The rearrangement uses TRBV5-6 and TRBJ1-3; D gene ambiguous. CDR1 and CDR2 (germline): SGHDT, YYEEEE. Trimming stripped 4 bases from V and 0 bases from J, with 23 bases between. The CDR3 sequence is 19 residues long. The CDR3 nucleotides are TGTGCCAGCAGCCGACCTGGAAGCCCTGGTACAATCTCTGGAAACACCATATATTTT. It specifies CASSRPGSPGTISGNTIYF.

The V gene is TRBV27, the J gene TRBJ2-1, with TRBD2 matching over 12 bases. CDR1 is MNHEY and CDR2 is SMNVEV in the germline V gene (reference sequence). The CDR3 consists of 17 residues. The trim removed 2 bases at V and 2 bases at J, leaving 4 bases unmatched. The CDR3 spells CASSLLAGGVTYNEQFF. CDR3 nucleotide sequence: TGTGCCAGCAGTTTACTAGCGGGAGGGGTAACCTACAATGAGCAGTTCTTC.

This clone was recorded only once. The chain carries TRBV28 and TRBJ1-1, with TRBD1 as a possible D gene (5 bases). CDR3 size: 14 residues. Germline CDR1 reads MDHEN; CDR2 reads SYDVKM. V gave up 7 bases and J gave up 1 base, with 13 bases separating them. The CDR3 sequence: CASTYRGGNTEAFF. CDR3 bases: TGTGCCAGCACATACCGGGGGGGGAACACTGAAGCTTTCTTT.

This clone was counted a single time. V gene TRBV5-6 combines with J gene TRBJ1-2; D is possibly TRBD1 (6 bases). There are 14 residues in the CDR3. Germline CDR1 SGHDT, CDR2 YYEEEE. Trimming shortened V by 0 bases and J by 3 bases, and 9 bases separated the two germline ends. In DNA, the CDR3 is TGTGCCAGCAGCTTGGGGGCAGGGGACTATGGCTACACCTTC. Protein sequence: CASSLGAGDYGYTF.

This clone has only a few counts. J is TRBJ2-1 and V is TRBV5-6, with TRBD2 identical over 8 bases. The CDR3 has 14 residues. The germline V gene encodes CDR1 SGHDT and CDR2 YYEEEE. Losses at the gene ends were 4 bases for V and 6 bases for J; bases not matched to a gene: 6. The CDR3 bases are TGTGCCAGCAGCCCAGTAGCGGGACTCAATGAGCAGTTCTTC. Protein: CASSPVAGLNEQFF.

In this sample, this clone turned up once. The rearrangement links TRBV4-1 to TRBJ2-4; tentatively, D is TRBD1 (6 bases). This CDR3 region has 16 residues. The germline CDR1 and CDR2 sequences are MGHRA and YSYEKL. Trimming removed 0 bases at V and 3 bases at J, with 12 bases between. The DNA of the CDR3 is TGCGCCAGCAGCCAAGAAAGACAGGTGAACAAAAACATTCAGTACTTC. Translating it yields CASSQERQVNKNIQYF.

J is TRBJ2-7 and V is TRBV27; 8 bases are shared with TRBD2. The J segment lost 2 bases and the V segment lost 1 base, leaving 7 bases of the junction unmatched. This CDR3 has 16 residues. The germline CDR1 and CDR2 sequences are MNHEY and SMNVEV (reference sequence). The CDR3 region is CASSLLSGGAPYEQYF. The DNA for the CDR3 is TGTGCCAGCAGTTTATTGAGCGGGGGCGCCCCCTACGAGCAGTACTTC.

The sample holds one count of this clone. The CDR3: CSVETGGNYGYTF. In nucleotides, the CDR3 is TGCAGCGTTGAGACAGGTGGAAACTATGGCTACACCTTC. The chain carries TRBV29-1 and TRBJ1-2, with D perhaps TRBD1 (6 bases). This CDR3 contains 13 residues. Germline CDR1 and CDR2: SQVTM and ANQGSEA. V was cut by 3 bases and J by 2 bases, with 10 bases left in between.

The chain has TRBV18 and TRBJ2-7, with 9 bases lining up with TRBD1. CDR1 is KGHSH, CDR2 LQKENI, per germline. The CDR3 has 14 residues. V dropped 4 bases and J dropped 2; count of bases not matched to a gene: 3. CDR3 in DNA: TGTGCCAGCTCACAGACAGGGGGAACCTACGAGCAGTACTTC. It translates to CASSQTGGTYEQYF.

The J gene is TRBJ2-3, the V gene TRBV10-3, with a possible D match to TRBD1 (6 bases). The CDR3 contains 14 residues. Trimming removed 7 bases at V and 0 bases at J, with 11 bases between. Per germline, CDR1 ENHRY and CDR2 SYGVKD. The CDR3 loop is CAIKTGLSTDTQYF. As DNA, the CDR3 is TGTGCCATCAAGACAGGCCTCAGCACAGATACGCAGTATTTT.

This sequence joins TRBV5-1 and TRBJ2-2, with D possibly being TRBD1 or TRBD2 (5 bases each). CDR3 length: 16 amino acids. V lost 4 bases and J lost 5, with 18 bases in between. The germline V gene has CDR1 SGHRS and CDR2 YFSETQ. The CDR3 here is CASSPLRDARTGELFF. In DNA, the CDR3 is TGCGCCAGCAGCCCTCTCCGGGACGCAAGGACCGGGGAGCTGTTTTTT.

The rearrangement uses TRBV5-6 and TRBJ2-2, with unresolved D. Germline CDR1 reads SGHDT; CDR2 reads YYEEEE. The CDR3 extends over 12 amino acids. The V end lost 2 bases, the J end lost 4 bases, and 3 bases lay between the germline ends. CDR3 amino acids: CASSLFTGELFF. CDR3 bases: TGTGCCAGCAGCTTATTCACCGGGGAGCTGTTTTTT.

The J gene is TRBJ2-1, the V gene TRBV2; 8 bases fit TRBD2. This CDR3 has 17 amino acids. Germline V gene lookup returns CDR1 SNHLY and CDR2 FYNNEI. V gave up 3 bases and J gave up 3 bases; unmatched junction bases: 10. For the CDR3, the DNA is TGTGCCAGCAGTGACGGTAGCGGGACCTGGGACTACAATGAGCAGTTCTTC. This encodes CASSDGSGTWDYNEQFF.

J is TRBJ1-1 and V is TRBV5-3, with D perhaps TRBD1 (5 bases). TRBV5-3 is labeled an ORF, and its function is uncertain. The CDR3 sequence is 14 residues long. The V and J ends lost 3 bases and 2 bases respectively, with 11 bases between them. The CDR3 region has the DNA TGTGCCAGAAGCTCCCGGACATCAAACACTGAAGCTTTCTTT. As protein: CARSSRTSNTEAFF.

The V gene is TRBV7-9, the J gene TRBJ2-3; D is unclear. CDR3 length: 14 amino acids. Germline loops: CDR1 SEHNR, CDR2 FQNEAQ (reference sequence). Trimming left V 0 bases short and J 0 bases short, with 4 bases between. The CDR3 is CASSLARSTDTQYF. For the CDR3, the DNA is TGTGCCAGCAGCTTAGCACGGAGCACAGATACGCAGTATTTT.

This sequence joins TRBV15 and TRBJ1-3, with D hard to call. From germline, CDR1 is LNHNV and CDR2 YYDKDF (reference sequence). The CDR3 length is 17 residues. V was cut by 2 bases and J by 0 bases, with 14 bases left in between. The CDR3 sequence is CATSRKIQYDSGNTIYF. CDR3 DNA sequence: TGTGCCACCAGCAGAAAAATCCAGTACGACTCTGGAAACACCATATATTTT.